What follows are 16 T cell receptor beta chains derived from one specimen sequenced in a study of post-analysis software for immune sequencing data (dated by TCRdb to between 2015 and 2017). These receptors are not linked to any known antigen. Library preparation used PCR. The data were produced on an Illumina HiSeq 2500. To reduce PCR and sequencing biases, unique molecular identifiers were built into the TCR beta cDNA libraries. TCRdb reran the public reads through fastp at Q25 and MiXCR, keeping productive beta chains. CDR3 protein duplicates are merged, each entry listing the most common genes and DNA. This sample comprises approximately 660,000 distinct CDR3 sequences, approximately 59% of them detected only once. About 11% of the sample is held by the ten biggest clonotypes. General conclusions and limits of the study: Significantly higher frequencies in patients than in controls were found for roughly 5 TRBV segments, including TRBV5-6, TRBV5-1 and TRBV20-1.

Source material: blood. These receptors all stem from a girl aged 2 to 10 with multiple sclerosis.

This chain connects TRBV7-2 to TRBJ2-1; the D call may be TRBD1 or TRBD2 (5 bases each). The CDR3 is 14 amino acids. V was pared by 5 bases and J by 7 bases, with 15 bases between. The V gene's germline CDR1 is SGHTA and CDR2 FQGNSA. The CDR3 is CASSKSGASNEQFF. As DNA, the CDR3 is TGTGCCAGCAGCAAATCCGGGGCCTCTAATGAGCAGTTCTTC.

The chain joins TRBV6-6 to TRBJ2-1; D tentatively reads TRBD1 or TRBD2 (5 bases each). Per germline, CDR1 MNHNY and CDR2 SVGAGI (reference sequence). The CDR3 extends over 17 amino acids. The ends were cut back, 4 bases at V and 0 bases at J, with 16 bases in the middle. The DNA for the CDR3 is TGTGCCAGCAGTTCAGGTTCGGCAGGGAGCTCCTACAATGAGCAGTTCTTC. This translates into CASSSGSAGSSYNEQFF.

The rearrangement links TRBV9 to TRBJ2-1; 8 positions match TRBD2. V lost 4 bases to trimming and J lost 6 bases; unmatched junction nucleotides: 12. CDR1 is SGDLS and CDR2 is YYNGEE in the germline V gene. The CDR3 runs 16 residues. The CDR3: CASSQTPGLVSNEQFF. The DNA for the CDR3 is TGTGCCAGCAGCCAGACACCGGGACTAGTAAGCAATGAGCAGTTCTTC.

The chain links TRBV9 to TRBJ2-3; 7 bases align to TRBD2. Trimming cost V 6 bases and J 4 bases; bases outside gene matches: 17. Germline V gene sequence: CDR1 SGDLS, CDR2 YYNGEE. CDR3 length: 17 residues. The CDR3 DNA reads as TGTGCCAGCACCGACCACCGCGGGGGACTACCCCCAGATACGCAGTATTTT. It translates to CASTDHRGGLPPDTQYF.

This clonotype was observed a handful of times. The CDR3 DNA follows: TGTGCCAGCAGTTCCCTCGGGACTAGCTTATACAATGAGCAGTTCTTC. Protein sequence: CASSSLGTSLYNEQFF. The chain couples TRBV6-5 to TRBJ2-1; 9 nucleotides align to TRBD2. Germline values: CDR1 MNHEY, CDR2 SVGAGI. Trimming cost V 4 bases and J 4 bases; bases outside gene matches: 8. The CDR3 has 16 amino acids.

Concerning this clonotype itself: The DNA is omitted, as the CDR3 cannot be located on it reliably, and the CDR3 follows TCRdb's listing. The chain recombines TRBV20-1 with TRBJ2-5; the D call of TRBD2 is as the table states it, not checked on the DNA. The CDR3 numbers 16 amino acids, ends counted. Germline lookup yields CDR1 DFQATT and CDR2 SNEGSKA (reference sequence). The CDR3 region is CSARLVASGIEETRYF.

The sample holds a few counts of this clonotype. The genes are TRBV4-2 and TRBJ1-2; D may be TRBD1 (6 bases). Deletions cut 0 bases from V and 1 base from J, with 9 bases between. The length of the CDR3 is 15 residues. Germline assignment: CDR1 LGHNA and CDR2 YNFKEQ. The CDR3 loop is CASSQDRTVNYGYTF. For the CDR3, the DNA is TGTGCCAGCAGCCAAGACAGGACAGTTAACTATGGCTACACCTTC.

The rearrangement uses TRBV10-2 and TRBJ1-5, with D maybe TRBD1 (5 bases). This CDR3 has 13 amino acids. Between the trimmed V and J ends, which lost 3 bases and 6 bases, there was a span of 9 bases. The germline V gene has CDR1 WSHSY and CDR2 SAAADI. In nucleotides, the CDR3 is TGCGCCAGCAGTGAACAGGTTCGTCAGCCCCAGCATTTT. Amino acid sequence: CASSEQVRQPQHF.

The rearrangement uses TRBV7-3 and TRBJ2-7; 11 bases match TRBD1. The CDR3 runs 14 residues. The germline gives CDR1 SGHTA, CDR2 FQGTGA. V trimming: 4 bases; J trimming: 6 bases; junction bases outside the gene matches: 5. CDR3 DNA sequence: TGTGCCAGCAGCTCCGGACAGGGGGCGGGCGAGCAGTACTTC. The encoded protein is CASSSGQGAGEQYF.

This sequence joins TRBV5-4 and TRBJ2-3, with 7 bases matching TRBD1. CDR3 length: 15 residues. The germline gives CDR1 SGHNT, CDR2 YYREEE (reference sequence). V was clipped by 0 bases and J by 2 bases; unmatched bases: 3. CDR3 sequence reads: CASSLDRGYTDTQYF. In DNA, the CDR3 is TGTGCCAGCAGCTTGGACAGGGGCTACACAGATACGCAGTATTTT.

The V and J genes are TRBV14 and TRBJ2-4; 7 bases line up with TRBD1. CDR1 is SGHDN and CDR2 is FVKESK in the germline V gene. J lost 4 bases, V lost 4 bases, and 10 bases had no gene match. This CDR3 is built from 16 residues. The CDR3 region has the DNA TGTGCCAGCAGCCCTGCCTACAGGGGAAAGAAAAACATTCAGTACTTC. The encoded protein is CASSPAYRGKKNIQYF.

The rearrangement uses TRBV4-1 and TRBJ2-7; 11 bases agree with TRBD2. The tail of the sequence fits TRBJ2-5 better, so the J call may be wrong. CDR1 is MGHRA, CDR2 YSYEKL, per germline. The CDR3 is 16 residues long. In DNA form, the CDR3 reads TGCGCCAGCAGCCAGTATCTAGCGGGGGGCCAAGAGACCCAGTACTTC. Translation gives CASSQYLAGGQETQYF.

Concerning this clonotype: The junction does not match germline at one end; this may be a read error. The rearrangement uses TRBV12-3 or TRBV12-4 and TRBJ2-7, with a weak D call TRBD1 (5 bases). CDR3 length: 16 residues. DNA for the CDR3: TGTGCCAGCAGTCCTCAGGGTGGATTCAGCTCCTACGGGCAGTACTTC. Translating gives CASSPQGGFSSYGQYF.

The chain carries TRBV29-1 and TRBJ2-1, with no clear D. Trimming left V 0 bases short and J 5 bases short, with 5 bases between. Per the germline V gene, CDR1 is SQVTM and CDR2 is ANQGSEA. The CDR3 runs 12 residues. The CDR3 protein is CSVEEDDNEQFF. For the CDR3, the DNA is TGCAGCGTTGAAGAGGACGACAATGAGCAGTTCTTC.

J is TRBJ1-2 and V is TRBV20-1; unclear D gene. Germline V gene lookup returns CDR1 DFQATT and CDR2 SNEGSKA (reference sequence). V was cut by 0 bases and J by 1 base, with 9 bases left in between. The CDR3 runs to 14 residues. The chain's CDR3 is CSARDRLNNYGYTF. The DNA for the CDR3 is TGCAGTGCTAGAGACAGACTGAATAACTATGGCTACACCTTC.

V and J are TRBV3-1 and TRBJ2-5, with D possibly matching TRBD1 (6 bases). Matching the DNA end better, TRBJ2-7 makes the J call doubtful. CDR1 is LGHDT and CDR2 is YNNKEL in the germline V gene (reference sequence). This CDR3 is 14 amino acids long. The CDR3: CASFSGTSIYEQYF. The CDR3 DNA reads TGTGCCAGTTTTTCCGGGACAAGTATTTACGAGCAGTACTTC.